This TCR beta chain was observed in a study of blood T cells in healthy people across ages. This clonotype was found a few times. A second PCR of about 6 to 11 cycles used a sample-barcoded 5' primer and a J-beta primer mix. Unique molecular identifiers of 12 random nucleotides labeled each cDNA. TCRdb passed the 5' RACE reads through MiXCR, listing each CDR3 protein once. The sample has fewer than 1.5 million distinct CDR3 sequences; roughly 45% are singletons. Each donor gave about 9.3 milliliters of peripheral blood. The clonotype was recovered from a woman aged 18-29 years in good health. What was sequenced was blood.

The CDR3 DNA sequence: TGCAGCGTTGAAGGGGGTCTAGCGGGAGTCACAGATACGCAGTATTTT. Its protein product is CSVEGGLAGVTDTQYF. The chain joins TRBV29-1 to TRBJ2-3, with TRBD2 matching over 10 bases. The CDR3 runs to 16 residues. Germline loops: CDR1 SQVTM, CDR2 ANQGSEA. The J segment lost 2 bases and the V segment lost 1 base, leaving 6 bases of the junction unmatched.